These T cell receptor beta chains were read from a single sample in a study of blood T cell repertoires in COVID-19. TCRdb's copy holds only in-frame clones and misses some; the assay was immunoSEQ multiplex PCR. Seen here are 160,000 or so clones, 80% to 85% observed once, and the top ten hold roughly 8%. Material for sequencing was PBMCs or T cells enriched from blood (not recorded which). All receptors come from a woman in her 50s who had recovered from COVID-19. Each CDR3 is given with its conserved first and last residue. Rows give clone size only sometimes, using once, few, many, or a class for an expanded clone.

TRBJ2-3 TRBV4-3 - CASSHSYREGRDTQYF
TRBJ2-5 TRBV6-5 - CASSYGQESETQYF
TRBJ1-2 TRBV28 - CASSPPGRANYGYTF
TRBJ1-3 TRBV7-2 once CASSATTGQGARGNTIYF
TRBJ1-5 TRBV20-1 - CSASGGLGNQPQHF
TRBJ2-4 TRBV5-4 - CASGPIDRDLDIQYF
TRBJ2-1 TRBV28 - CASSFGTSHEQFF
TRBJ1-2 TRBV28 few CASSTPDRDYGYTF
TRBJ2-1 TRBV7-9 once CASSLNEASGNEQFF
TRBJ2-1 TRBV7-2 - CASSLVGGGIDEQFF
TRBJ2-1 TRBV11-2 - CASSPRDEQFF
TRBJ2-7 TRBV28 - CASSSVAGSAEQYF
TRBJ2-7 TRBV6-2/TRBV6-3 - CASSGGSPNEQYF
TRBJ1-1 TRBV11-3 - CASSLSLKPGGNTEAFF
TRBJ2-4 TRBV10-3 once CAISGAAKNIQYF
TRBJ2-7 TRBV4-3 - CASSQSLLAGGTYEQYF
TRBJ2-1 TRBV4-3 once CASSPGQGEREWSYNEQFF
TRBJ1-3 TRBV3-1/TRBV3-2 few CASSYSGNTIYF
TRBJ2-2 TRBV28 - CASSASGRPHTGELFF
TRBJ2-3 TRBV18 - CASSPALAGTSTDTQYF
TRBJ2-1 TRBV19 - CASSIRSAEQFF
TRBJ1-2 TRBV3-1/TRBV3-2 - CASFSWGDAGYTF
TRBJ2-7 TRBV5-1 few CASSLAGGSYEQYF
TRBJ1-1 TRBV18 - CASSPWDRGDTEAFF
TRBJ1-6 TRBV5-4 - CAARDRDSPLHF
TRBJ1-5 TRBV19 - CATRESNQPQHF
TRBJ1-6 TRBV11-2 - CASSLRRDTHSPLHF
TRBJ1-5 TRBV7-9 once CASSPQTGTNQPQHF
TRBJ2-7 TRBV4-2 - CASSLEAGGGAYEQYF
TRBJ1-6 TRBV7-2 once CASSAARAPNSPLHF
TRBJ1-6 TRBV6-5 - CASSYSIQGNSPLHF
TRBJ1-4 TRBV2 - CASRGSGTLGEKLFF
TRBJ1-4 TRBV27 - CASSLQGVNEKLFF
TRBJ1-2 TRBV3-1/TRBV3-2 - CASSPGNYGYTF
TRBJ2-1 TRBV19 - CASRGGGQGSSEQFF